The 29 T cell receptor beta chains below were found in one sample sequenced in a study of shared clonotypes between healthy human individuals. Data came from immunoSEQ multiplex PCR; TCRdb stores just in-frame clones and leaves some out. The data show roughly 600,000 clones, with about 98% seen just once and less than 0.35% held by the top ten. Terminally differentiated effector memory CD45RA+ cells were excluded by CCR7 positive selection of CD45RO-negative cells. Sequenced sample: naive CD8+ T cells sorted from blood. These TCRs come from a young man in good health.

This chain uses TRBV7-8 with TRBJ2-2; D remains ambiguous. Between the trimmed V and J ends, which lost 5 bases and 4 bases, there was a span of 26 bases. CDR1 is SGHVS, CDR2 FQNEAQ, per germline. This CDR3 contains 19 residues. The CDR3 is CASSPKAPVLGTVTGELFF. CDR3 DNA: TGTGCCAGCAGCCCAAAAGCGCCAGTCCTGGGAACCGTCACCGGGGAGCTGTTTTTT.

The chain joins TRBV15 to TRBJ1-5; 7 bases align to TRBD1. This CDR3 is built from 13 residues. Trimming cost V 7 bases and J 2 bases; bases outside gene matches: 2. Germline V gives CDR1 LNHNV, CDR2 YYDKDF (reference sequence). CDR3 sequence: CATTTGGNQPQHF. Here the CDR3 DNA reads TGTGCCACCACTACAGGGGGCAATCAGCCCCAGCATTTT.

This chain links TRBV7-9 with TRBJ2-3; the D call may be TRBD1 or TRBD2 (5 bases each). CDR1 is SEHNR and CDR2 is FQNEAQ in the germline V gene (reference sequence). The CDR3 has 16 amino acids. Trimming shortened V by 5 bases and J by 2 bases, and 17 bases separated the two germline ends. This chain's CDR3 is CASSMGSAGTTDTQYF. In DNA, the CDR3 is TGTGCCAGCAGCATGGGCTCTGCAGGGACCACAGATACGCAGTATTTT.

The chain links TRBV6-6 to TRBJ2-2; unclear D gene. CDR1 is MNHNY and CDR2 is SVGAGI in the germline V gene (reference sequence). The CDR3 totals 13 residues. Deletions cut 4 bases from V and 6 bases from J, with 9 bases between. CDR3 DNA: TGTGCCAGCAGTTCCGATTCGGCCGGGGAGCTGTTTTTT. Residues: CASSSDSAGELFF.

The chain is built from TRBV6-4 and TRBJ2-3, with 8 positions matching TRBD2. CDR1 MRHNA and CDR2 SNTAGT come from the germline V gene. This CDR3 is 14 amino acids long. The ends lost 4 bases at V and 3 bases at J; junction bases unmatched: 3. This CDR3 reads CASSAAGATDTQYF. The CDR3 DNA sequence: TGTGCCAGCAGTGCAGCGGGAGCGACAGATACGCAGTATTTT.

This chain links TRBV7-9 with TRBJ1-1; D unresolved. The CDR3 totals 13 residues. The germline CDR1 and CDR2 sequences are SEHNR and FQNEAQ (reference sequence). Trimming took 6 bases from V and 1 from J, leaving 9 bases between them. CDR3 sequence (DNA): TGTGCCAGCAGTCGCGTCGGGAACACTGAAGCTTTCTTT. Its protein is CASSRVGNTEAFF. The variable domain in full, with the rest retrieved from reference TRBV7-9 and TRBJ1-1, is DTGVSQNPRHKITKRGQNVTFRCDPISEHNRLYWYRQTLGQGPEFLTYFQNEAQLEKSRLLSDRFSAERPKGSFSTLEIQRTEQGDSAMYLCASSRVGNTEAFFGQGTRLTVV.

The V and J genes are TRBV5-6 and TRBJ1-5; perhaps TRBD1 as D (6 bases). The CDR3 loop spans 14 amino acids. Germline CDR1 is SGHDT and CDR2 is YYEEEE. V lost 4 bases, J lost 0 bases, and 8 bases lay in between. CDR3 DNA sequence: TGTGCCAGCAGCCAGGGGAGTAGCAATCAGCCCCAGCATTTT. It encodes CASSQGSSNQPQHF.

This clone was recorded only once. The rearrangement joins TRBV5-4 to TRBJ2-1, with D possibly TRBD2 on 5 matching bases. CDR3 length equals 13 residues. Per the germline V gene, CDR1 is SGHNT and CDR2 is YYREEE (reference sequence). Between the trimmed V and J ends, which lost 4 bases and 7 bases, there was a span of 12 bases. CDR3 sequence (DNA): TGTGCCAGCAGCCCCGACTCGGGGAATGAGCAGTTCTTC. Amino acids: CASSPDSGNEQFF.

The CDR3 is CASTHWDSSYEQYF. CDR3 DNA: TGTGCCAGCACCCACTGGGACAGCTCCTACGAGCAGTACTTC. The genes are TRBV2 and TRBJ2-7, with TRBD1 identical over 7 bases. The CDR3 has 14 residues. Trimming removed 7 bases from V and 0 bases from J; junction bases left unmatched: 6. From germline, CDR1 is SNHLY and CDR2 FYNNEI.

V and J are TRBV4-1 and TRBJ1-1; the match to TRBD1 covers 8 bases. With 4 bases clipped from V and 4 bases from J, the junction kept 11 bases outside the gene matches. The CDR3 is 16 amino acids. Germline V gene lookup returns CDR1 MGHRA and CDR2 YSYEKL. CDR3: CASSPIEFTGGTEAFF. DNA for the CDR3: TGCGCCAGCAGCCCTATTGAATTTACAGGGGGCACTGAAGCTTTCTTT.

The chain couples TRBV5-4 to TRBJ2-5, with D maybe TRBD2 (5 bases). Deletions cut 4 bases from V and 0 bases from J, with 13 bases between. The CDR3 runs to 15 residues. Germline loops: CDR1 SGHNT, CDR2 YYREEE (reference sequence). CDR3 sequence: CASSLTLAYQETQYF. The CDR3 nucleotides read TGTGCCAGCAGCCTGACTTTAGCGTACCAAGAGACCCAGTACTTC.

V is TRBV12-5 and J is TRBJ2-1; 8 bases are shared with TRBD2. Germline V CDR1 and CDR2: LGHNT, FRNRAP. After removal of 2 bases from V and 8 bases from J, the junction contained 2 bases not matched to a gene. The CDR3 spans 13 residues. CDR3 residues: CASGLRAGDEQFF. The CDR3 coding sequence is TGTGCTAGTGGTTTGAGAGCGGGAGATGAGCAGTTCTTC.

This clone was detected only once. The V gene is TRBV7-9, the J gene TRBJ1-1, with 8 bases lining up with TRBD1. The CDR3 sequence is 13 residues long. V was pared by 6 bases and J by 4 bases, with 4 bases of the junction left unmatched. Germline CDR1 reads SEHNR; CDR2 reads FQNEAQ (reference sequence). CDR3 in DNA: TGTGCCAGCAGAGGACAGGGAGCCACTGAAGCTTTCTTT. Translated: CASRGQGATEAFF.

The rearrangement uses TRBV14 and TRBJ1-1, with TRBD1 as a possible D gene (5 bases). CDR3 length: 15 amino acids. The V and J ends lost 2 bases and 5 bases respectively, with 15 bases between them. Germline-derived CDR1 and CDR2 are SGHDN and FVKESK. CDR3 sequence reads: CASSQWGLGDTEAFF. For the CDR3, the DNA is TGTGCCAGCAGCCAATGGGGCCTGGGTGATACTGAAGCTTTCTTT.

J is TRBJ2-1 and V is TRBV9; D is unresolved. V was shortened by 3 bases and J by 2 bases, with 24 bases between the two germline ends. This CDR3 spans 19 amino acids. Germline assignment: CDR1 SGDLS and CDR2 YYNGEE. The CDR3 loop reads CASSAHQRDAAITYNEQFF. The DNA of the CDR3 is TGTGCCAGCAGCGCCCATCAGAGAGATGCGGCCATCACCTACAATGAGCAGTTCTTC. Full variable domain (missing parts from reference TRBV9 and TRBJ2-1): DSGVTQTPKHLITATGQRVTLRCSPRSGDLSVYWYQQSLDQGLQFLIQYYNGEERAKGNILERFSAQQFPDLHSELNLSSLELGDSALYFCASSAHQRDAAITYNEQFFGPGTRLTVL.

On this clone itself: The same CDR3 can be traced to other DNA sequences in this sample. The CDR3 sequence: CASSLGGGSYEQYF. Written as DNA, the CDR3 is TGTGCCAGCAGCTTAGGAGGTGGCTCCTACGAGCAGTACTTC. The rearrangement uses TRBV11-2 and TRBJ2-7; D is uncertain. V was trimmed by 1 base and J by 0 bases, leaving 7 bases between them. The CDR3 is 14 amino acids. In germline, CDR1 is SGHAT, CDR2 FQNNGV.

V is TRBV21-1 and J is TRBJ1-2. TRBV21-1 counts as a pseudogene. The CDR3 is 14 amino acids. For the CDR3, the DNA is TGTGCCAGCCCGTTCGTGGGCGGGGGCGAGGGCTACACCTTC. Protein product: CASPFVGGGEGYTF.

The rearrangement uses TRBV7-9 and TRBJ2-1; D unclear. Germline-derived CDR1 and CDR2 are SEHNR and FQNEAQ (reference sequence). The V end lost 0 bases, the J end lost 10 bases, and 13 bases lay between the germline ends. The CDR3 is 14 residues long. As DNA, the CDR3 is TGTGCCAGCAGCTTAGCCACAGCATGGCCAGAGCAGTTCTTC. Its translation: CASSLATAWPEQFF. Combining the CDR3 with reference TRBV7-9 and TRBJ2-1 gives the whole variable domain DTGVSQNPRHKITKRGQNVTFRCDPISEHNRLYWYRQTLGQGPEFLTYFQNEAQLEKSRLLSDRFSAERPKGSFSTLEIQRTEQGDSAMYLCASSLATAWPEQFFGPGTRLTVL.

The chain couples TRBV27 to TRBJ2-1, with D tentatively TRBD2 (6 bases). This CDR3 is 13 amino acids long. CDR1 is MNHEY, CDR2 SMNVEV, per germline (reference sequence). V gave up 5 bases and J gave up 8 bases, with 13 bases separating them. The CDR3, as DNA: TGTGCCAGCAGTCCCGGGACTTTGGATGAGCAGTTCTTC. Protein: CASSPGTLDEQFF.

The chain combines TRBV6-1 with TRBJ1-4; D might be TRBD1 (6 bases). The length of the CDR3 is 15 residues. Germline CDR1 MNHNS, CDR2 SASEGT. V lost 8 bases and J lost 4, with 17 bases in between. CDR3 nucleotide sequence: TGTGCCAGCCGGGACATGAGGGGATATAATGAAAAACTGTTTTTT. It codes for CASRDMRGYNEKLFF.

The V gene is TRBV7-9, the J gene TRBJ2-7, with D possibly being TRBD2 (5 bases). Germline assignment: CDR1 SEHNR and CDR2 FQNEAQ (reference sequence). V lost 5 bases and J 4 bases, leaving 18 bases between the germline ends. The CDR3 runs 15 residues. The CDR3 sequence: CASSPAGQSGYEQYF. The CDR3 nucleotides are TGTGCCAGCAGCCCCGCTGGGCAGAGCGGTTACGAGCAGTACTTC.

The chain is built from TRBV28 and TRBJ1-5; no clear D. Trimming pared 5 bases from V and 3 bases from J, leaving 8 bases between. Germline V gene sequence: CDR1 MDHEN, CDR2 SYDVKM. CDR3 length: 13 amino acids. DNA of the CDR3: TGTGCCAGCAGTCCAAAACCCAATCAGCCCCAGCATTTT. This codes for CASSPKPNQPQHF. Full variable domain (outside the CDR3, taken from reference TRBV28 and TRBJ1-5): DVKVTQSSRYLVKRTGEKVFLECVQDMDHENMFWYRQDPGLGLRLIYFSYDVKMKEKGDIPEGYSVSREKKERFSLILESASTNQTSMYLCASSPKPNQPQHFGDGTRLSIL.

The V and J genes are TRBV28 and TRBJ2-1; D remains unclear. CDR1 is MDHEN and CDR2 is SYDVKM in the germline V gene. The CDR3 spans 11 residues. V lost 6 bases to trimming and J lost 6 bases, with 6 bases between them. DNA for the CDR3: TGTGCCAGCAGCCGCAGCAATGAGCAGTTCTTC. This encodes CASSRSNEQFF.

DNA of the CDR3: TGTGCCAGCAGCGGACAGGTTAACATTCAGTACTTC. It yields the protein CASSGQVNIQYF. The genes are TRBV6-5 and TRBJ2-4; 7 nucleotides align to TRBD1. The CDR3 extends over 12 amino acids. Germline values: CDR1 MNHEY, CDR2 SVGAGI. The V and J ends lost 6 bases and 7 bases, in that order; junction bases with no gene match: 3.

The CDR3 region is CASRDRRDEQYF. In nucleotides, the CDR3 is TGTGCCAGCAGGGATCGCAGGGACGAGCAGTACTTC. The chain links TRBV2 to TRBJ2-7; a weak D match, TRBD1 (5 bases). Germline V CDR1 and CDR2: SNHLY, FYNNEI. V lost 6 bases, J lost 5 bases, and 11 bases lay in between. There are 12 residues in the CDR3. Filled out from reference TRBV2 and TRBJ2-7, the complete variable domain reads EPEVTQTPSHQVTQMGQEVILRCVPISNHLYFYWYRQILGQKVEFLVSFYNNEISEKSEIFDDQFSVERPDGSNFTLKIRSTKLEDSAMYFCASRDRRDEQYFGPGTRLTVT.

V is TRBV5-1 and J is TRBJ1-1, with D uncertain. Germline CDR1 reads SGHRS; CDR2 reads YFSETQ. The CDR3 is 14 amino acids. The germline V and J ends were trimmed by 4 bases and 1 base, with 11 bases remaining between them. The CDR3, as DNA: TGCGCCAGCAGCGCCCGGCTAGGGAACACTGAAGCTTTCTTT. Its translation: CASSARLGNTEAFF.

The rearrangement links TRBV11-2 to TRBJ1-1; D is unresolved. Trimming shortened V by 0 bases and J by 5 bases, and 10 bases separated the two germline ends. The V gene's germline CDR1 is SGHAT and CDR2 FQNNGV. The CDR3 loop spans 14 amino acids. This CDR3 reads CASSLDPGATEAFF. The CDR3 DNA follows: TGTGCCAGCAGCTTAGATCCGGGTGCGACTGAAGCTTTCTTT. The full variable domain, its missing parts supplied by reference TRBV11-2 and TRBJ1-1, is EAGVAQSPRYKIIEKRQSVAFWCNPISGHATLYWYQQILGQGPKLLIQFQNNGVVDDSQLPKDRFSAERLKGVDSTLKIQPAKLEDSAVYLCASSLDPGATEAFFGQGTRLTVV.

The V and J genes are TRBV7-9 and TRBJ1-1, with D perhaps TRBD1 (6 bases). The CDR3 has 12 amino acids. V was cut by 4 bases and J by 7 bases, with 10 bases left in between. Germline V gene lookup returns CDR1 SEHNR and CDR2 FQNEAQ (reference sequence). The CDR3 DNA is TGTGCCAGCAGCTCGGGACAAAGTGAAGCTTTCTTT. Translation gives CASSSGQSEAFF.

The chain recombines TRBV29-1 with TRBJ2-2; tentative D call: TRBD1 (6 bases). This CDR3 has 15 amino acids. Per the germline V gene, CDR1 is SQVTM and CDR2 is ANQGSEA. Between the trimmed V and J ends, which lost 3 bases and 4 bases, there was a span of 15 bases. In DNA, the CDR3 is TGCAGCGTTGACAAAGGGGGAGAGCTCACCGGGGAGCTGTTTTTT. This translates into CSVDKGGELTGELFF.